This entry features one T cell receptor beta chain sequence. What it binds is not known. The donors were part of the validation cohort of more than 90 subjects. That cohort was separate from the first cohort, which comprised about 730 subjects. Trimming removed 1 base at V and 3 bases at J, with 11 bases between. The germline V gene has CDR1 SGHKS and CDR2 YYEKEE (reference sequence). The CDR3 runs to 15 residues. Some clones are missing from TCRdb's copy, which holds only in-frame ones; the method was immunoSEQ multiplex PCR. The table lists over 200,000 clones, around 78% of them singletons. This entry is derived from a study of cytomegalovirus exposure and HLA in healthy donors. Study as a whole: A later analysis reported the same platform for the approximately 110 validation repertoires and the roughly 670 first-cohort repertoires.

General study points: According to a subsequent analysis, TCR clusters from the first cohort were inclined to appear together in the 120 validation repertoires. It was about 150 TCR beta chains that were listed as cytomegalovirus-associated.

The source of this sequence is a woman aged 18-35 years in good health and CMV-seronegative. Specimen: PBMCs. The chain recombines TRBV5-5 with TRBJ1-5; TRBD1 is a possible D gene (5 bases). The CDR3 sequence is CASSLQGPTNQPQHF. The CDR3 DNA reads as TGTGCCAGCAGCTTGCAGGGACCTACCAATCAGCCCCAGCATTTT.